This T cell receptor beta chain was sequenced for a study of spatial heterogeneity in lung cancer. At the level of the study: For the average unique TCR and UMI combination, more than 8.5 occurrences appeared in raw reads.

Findings and limits, study-wide: It was found that expanded intratumoral alpha and beta TCR counts tracked tumor mutation counts.

This CDR3 spans 14 amino acids. The germline gives CDR1 MNHEY, CDR2 SVGEGT. The ends lost 7 bases at V and 6 bases at J; junction bases unmatched: 12. This clonotype is classed as medium-sized. Its target is not known. The time point here: sample taken at primary tumor resection. Whole RNA, which was extracted from tumor, nontumor lung tissue or frozen PBMC, was sequenced without any cell sorting. MiXCR was run by TCRdb on the 5' RACE reads, yielding one entry per CDR3 protein. The table has under 4,500 distinct CDR3 sequences, roughly 7.5% seen once; the top ten hold roughly 25%. The sequence derives from a male donor with early-stage non-small cell lung cancer. The chain combines TRBV6-2 or TRBV6-3 with TRBJ2-7, with 7 bases identical to TRBD2. The sequencing here drew on lung tumor tissue, taken at surgery. CDR3 in amino acids: CASMRGAGALEQYF. Written as DNA, the CDR3 is TGTGCCAGCATGAGGGGTGCGGGAGCGCTCGAGCAGTACTTC.